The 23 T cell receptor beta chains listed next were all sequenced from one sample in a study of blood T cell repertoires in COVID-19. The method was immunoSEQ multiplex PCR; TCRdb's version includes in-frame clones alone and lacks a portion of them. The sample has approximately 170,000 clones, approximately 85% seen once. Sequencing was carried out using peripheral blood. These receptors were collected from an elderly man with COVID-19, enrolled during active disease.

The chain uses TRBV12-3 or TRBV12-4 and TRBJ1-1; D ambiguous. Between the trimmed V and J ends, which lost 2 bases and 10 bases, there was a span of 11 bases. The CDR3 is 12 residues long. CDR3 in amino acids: CASSLSRVGAFF. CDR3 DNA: TGTGCCAGCAGTTTATCGAGGGTTGGAGCTTTCTTT.

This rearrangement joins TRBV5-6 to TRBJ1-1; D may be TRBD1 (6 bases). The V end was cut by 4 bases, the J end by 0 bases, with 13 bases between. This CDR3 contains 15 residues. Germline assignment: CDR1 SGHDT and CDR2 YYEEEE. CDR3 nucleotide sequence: TGTGCCAGCAGCCCACAGCAGGGGATGAACACTGAAGCTTTCTTT. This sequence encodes CASSPQQGMNTEAFF.

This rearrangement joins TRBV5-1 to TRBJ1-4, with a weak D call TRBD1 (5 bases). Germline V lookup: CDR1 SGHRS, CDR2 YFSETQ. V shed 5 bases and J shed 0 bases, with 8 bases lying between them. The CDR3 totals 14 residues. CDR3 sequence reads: CASSRGSTNEKLFF. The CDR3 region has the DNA TGCGCCAGCAGTAGGGGTTCAACTAATGAAAAACTGTTTTTT.

CDR3 bases: TGTGCCAGCTCACCACAGGGGGGAAACACCATATATTTT. Protein product: CASSPQGGNTIYF. The chain recombines TRBV18 with TRBJ1-3; possibly TRBD1 for D (5 bases). Looked up from germline, CDR1 is KGHSH and CDR2 is LQKENI. This CDR3 contains 13 residues. The ends were cut back, 1 base at V and 4 bases at J, with 5 bases in the middle.

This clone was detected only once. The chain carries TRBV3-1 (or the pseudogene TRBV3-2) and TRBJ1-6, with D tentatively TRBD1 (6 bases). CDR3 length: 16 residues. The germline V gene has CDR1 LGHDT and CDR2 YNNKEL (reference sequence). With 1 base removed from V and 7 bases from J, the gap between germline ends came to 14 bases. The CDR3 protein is CASSQGSRGVNSPLHF. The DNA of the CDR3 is TGTGCCAGCAGCCAAGGAAGCAGGGGTGTAAATTCACCCCTCCACTTT.

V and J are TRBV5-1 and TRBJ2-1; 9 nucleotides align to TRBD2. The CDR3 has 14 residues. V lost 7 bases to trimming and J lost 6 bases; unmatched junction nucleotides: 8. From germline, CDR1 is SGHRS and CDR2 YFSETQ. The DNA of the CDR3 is TGCGCCAGCTGGTCAAGCGGGGGGTCCAATGAGCAGTTCTTC. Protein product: CASWSSGGSNEQFF.

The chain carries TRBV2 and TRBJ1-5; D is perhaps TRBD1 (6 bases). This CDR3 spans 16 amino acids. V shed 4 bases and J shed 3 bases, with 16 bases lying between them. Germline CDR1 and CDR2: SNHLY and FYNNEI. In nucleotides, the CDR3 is TGTGCCAGCAGTGGCTGGGGGCAAAATAACAATCAGCCCCAGCATTTT. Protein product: CASSGWGQNNNQPQHF.

The CDR3 bases are TGTGCCAGCAGCACGACAGGGGGCGGGGAGCTGTTTTTT. Residues: CASSTTGGGELFF. The gene calls are TRBV11-3 and TRBJ2-2; 9 bases line up with TRBD1. The germline V gene encodes CDR1 SGHNT and CDR2 YENEEA. J lost 7 bases, V lost 5 bases, and 2 bases had no gene match. The CDR3 loop spans 13 amino acids. Supplemented by reference TRBV11-3 and TRBJ2-2, the full variable domain reads EAGVVQSPRYKIIEKKQPVAFWCNPISGHNTLYWYLQNLGQGPELLIRYENEEAVDDSQLPKDRFSAERLKGVDSTLKIQPAELGDSAVYLCASSTTGGGELFFGEGSRLTVL.

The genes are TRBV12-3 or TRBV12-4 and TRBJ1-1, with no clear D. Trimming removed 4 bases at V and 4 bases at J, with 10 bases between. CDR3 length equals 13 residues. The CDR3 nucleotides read TGTGCCAGCAGTTCTAGTATCGCCACTGAAGCTTTCTTT. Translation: CASSSSIATEAFF.

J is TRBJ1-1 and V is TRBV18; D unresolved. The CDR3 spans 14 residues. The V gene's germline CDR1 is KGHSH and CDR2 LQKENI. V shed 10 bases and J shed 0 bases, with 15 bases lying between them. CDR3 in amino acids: CATSLGQMNTEAFF. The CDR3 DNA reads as TGTGCCACCTCCCTTGGGCAGATGAACACTGAAGCTTTCTTT.

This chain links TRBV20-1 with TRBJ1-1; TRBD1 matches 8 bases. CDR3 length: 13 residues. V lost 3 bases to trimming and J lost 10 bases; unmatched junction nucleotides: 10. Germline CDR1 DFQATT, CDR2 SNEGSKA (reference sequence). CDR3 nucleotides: TGCAGTGCTAGTGGGACCATTACAGGGGGAGCTTTCTTT. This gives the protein CSASGTITGGAFF.

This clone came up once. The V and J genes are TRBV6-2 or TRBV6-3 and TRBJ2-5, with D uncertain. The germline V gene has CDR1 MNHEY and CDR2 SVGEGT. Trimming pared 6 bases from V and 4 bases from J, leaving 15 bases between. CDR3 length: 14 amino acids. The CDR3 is CASSSEPPLETQYF. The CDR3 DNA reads TGTGCCAGCAGCTCGGAGCCCCCATTAGAGACCCAGTACTTC.

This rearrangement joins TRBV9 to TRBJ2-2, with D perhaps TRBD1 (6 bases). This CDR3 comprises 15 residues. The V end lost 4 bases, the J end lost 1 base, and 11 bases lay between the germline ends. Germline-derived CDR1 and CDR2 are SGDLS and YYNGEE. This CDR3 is CASSLRTVNTGELFF. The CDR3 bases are TGTGCCAGCAGCCTCCGGACAGTGAACACCGGGGAGCTGTTTTTT.

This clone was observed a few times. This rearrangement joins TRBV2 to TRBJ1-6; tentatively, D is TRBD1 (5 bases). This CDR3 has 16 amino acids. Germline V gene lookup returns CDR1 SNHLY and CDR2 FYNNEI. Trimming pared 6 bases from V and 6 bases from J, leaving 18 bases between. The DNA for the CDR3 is TGTGCCAGCAGGCCAGGGATTCTTAAGATTAATTCACCCCTCCACTTT. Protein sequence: CASRPGILKINSPLHF. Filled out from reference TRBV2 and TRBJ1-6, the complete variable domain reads EPEVTQTPSHQVTQMGQEVILRCVPISNHLYFYWYRQILGQKVEFLVSFYNNEISEKSEIFDDQFSVERPDGSNFTLKIRSTKLEDSAMYFCASRPGILKINSPLHFGNGTRLTVT.

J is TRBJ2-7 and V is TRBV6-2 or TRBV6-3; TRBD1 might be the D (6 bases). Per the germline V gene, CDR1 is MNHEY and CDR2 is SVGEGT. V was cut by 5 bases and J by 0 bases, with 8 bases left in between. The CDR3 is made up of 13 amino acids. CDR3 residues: CASSRTASYEQYF. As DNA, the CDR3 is TGTGCCAGCAGTCGGACAGCCTCCTACGAGCAGTACTTC.

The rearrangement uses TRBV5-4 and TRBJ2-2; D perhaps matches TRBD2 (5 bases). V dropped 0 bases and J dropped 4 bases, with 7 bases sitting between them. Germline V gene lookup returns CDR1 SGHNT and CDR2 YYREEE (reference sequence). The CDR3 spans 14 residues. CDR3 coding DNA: TGTGCCAGCAGCTTGGTACGGGGCACCGGGGAGCTGTTTTTT. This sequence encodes CASSLVRGTGELFF. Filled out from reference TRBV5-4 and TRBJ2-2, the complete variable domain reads ETGVTQSPTHLIKTRGQQVTLRCSSQSGHNTVSWYQQALGQGPQFIFQYYREEENGRGNFPPRFSGLQFPNYSSELNVNALELDDSALYLCASSLVRGTGELFFGEGSRLTVL.

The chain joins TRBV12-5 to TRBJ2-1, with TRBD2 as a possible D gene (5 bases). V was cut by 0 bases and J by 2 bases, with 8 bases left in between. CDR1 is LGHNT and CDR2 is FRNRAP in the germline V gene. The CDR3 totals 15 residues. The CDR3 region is CASGLVERPYNEQFF. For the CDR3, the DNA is TGTGCTAGTGGTTTGGTAGAGCGGCCCTACAATGAGCAGTTCTTC.

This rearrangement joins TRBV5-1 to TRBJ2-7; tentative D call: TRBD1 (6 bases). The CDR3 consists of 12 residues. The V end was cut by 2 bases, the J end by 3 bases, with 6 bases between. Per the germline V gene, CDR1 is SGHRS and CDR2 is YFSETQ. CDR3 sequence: CASSLQGYEQYF. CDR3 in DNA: TGCGCCAGCAGCTTACAGGGCTACGAGCAGTACTTC.

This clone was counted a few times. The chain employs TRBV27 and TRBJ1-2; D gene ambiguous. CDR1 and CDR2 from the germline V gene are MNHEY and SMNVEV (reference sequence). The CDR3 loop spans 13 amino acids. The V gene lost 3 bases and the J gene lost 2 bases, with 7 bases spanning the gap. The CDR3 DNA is TGTGCCAGCAGTTTTGGCCAGAACTATGGCTACACCTTC. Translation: CASSFGQNYGYTF.

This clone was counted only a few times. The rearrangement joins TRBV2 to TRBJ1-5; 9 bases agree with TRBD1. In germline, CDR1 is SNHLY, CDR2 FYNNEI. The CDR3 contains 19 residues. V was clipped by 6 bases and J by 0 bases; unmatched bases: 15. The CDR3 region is CASSRKPGQGLYSNQPQHF. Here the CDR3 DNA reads TGTGCCAGCAGCCGTAAGCCGGGACAGGGCCTTTATAGCAATCAGCCCCAGCATTTT.

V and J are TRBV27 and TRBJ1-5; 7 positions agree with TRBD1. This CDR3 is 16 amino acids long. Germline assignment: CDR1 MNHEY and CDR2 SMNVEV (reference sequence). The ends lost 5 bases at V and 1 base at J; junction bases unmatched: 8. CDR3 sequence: CASSRLGTDSNQPQHF. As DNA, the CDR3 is TGTGCCAGCAGTCGTCTTGGGACAGACAGCAATCAGCCCCAGCATTTT.

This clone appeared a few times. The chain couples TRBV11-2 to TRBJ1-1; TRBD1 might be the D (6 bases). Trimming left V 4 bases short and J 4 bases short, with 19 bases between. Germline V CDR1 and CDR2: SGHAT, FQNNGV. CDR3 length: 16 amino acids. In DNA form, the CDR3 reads TGTGCCAGCAGCTCCCCATGGGGGGGCAAATCCACTGAAGCTTTCTTT. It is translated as CASSSPWGGKSTEAFF.

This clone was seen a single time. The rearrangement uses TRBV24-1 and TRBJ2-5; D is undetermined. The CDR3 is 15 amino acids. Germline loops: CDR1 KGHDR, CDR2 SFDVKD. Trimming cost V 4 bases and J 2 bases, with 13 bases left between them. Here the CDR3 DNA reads TGTGCCACCAGTGACCCAGCTACAGAACAAGAGACCCAGTACTTC. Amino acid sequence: CATSDPATEQETQYF.